This T cell receptor beta chain was identified during a study of blood T cell repertoires in COVID-19. Looking at the study overall: T cells, B-cell-depleted T cells, or PBMCs supplied cDNA or gDNA.

CDR1 is MGHDK, CDR2 SYGVNS, per germline. CDR3 length: 14 residues. With 6 bases clipped from V and 6 bases from J, the junction kept 4 bases outside the gene matches. Libraries were prepared by immunoSEQ multiplex PCR; TCRdb keeps only in-frame clonotypes and omits some of them. The table has about 250,000 clones, around 85% seen once. The sequenced sample was peripheral blood. The source of this sequence is a man older than 75 with acute or convalescent COVID-19. The chain is built from TRBV25-1 and TRBJ2-2; 10 positions match TRBD2. The CDR3 region is CASSRSGRAGELFF. In nucleotides, the CDR3 is TGTGCCAGCAGCCGAAGCGGGAGGGCCGGGGAGCTGTTTTTT. Complete variable domain (other parts from reference TRBV25-1 and TRBJ2-2): EADIYQTPRYLVIGTGKKITLECSQTMGHDKMYWYQQDPGMELHLIHYSYGVNSTEKGDLSSESTVSRIRTEHFPLTLESARPSHTSQYLCASSRSGRAGELFFGEGSRLTVL.